The 15 T cell receptor beta chains reported below all come from one sample, sequenced in a study of shared clonotypes between healthy human individuals. Generated by immunoSEQ multiplex PCR, the TCRdb table keeps only in-frame clones and is missing some. This table has some 1.1 million clones, approximately 77% appearing once. The sample consisted of memory CD4+ T cells from PBMCs. Regarding subset: CD45RA-negative fraction. The origin of the receptors is a man between 18 and 29 years old in good health. Some clones in this sample may be carry-over from other donors' samples.

This chain joins TRBV18 and TRBJ2-7, with D hard to call. Germline V gives CDR1 KGHSH, CDR2 LQKENI. The V gene lost 3 bases and the J gene lost 3 bases, with 9 bases spanning the gap. The CDR3 has 13 residues. CDR3 in DNA: TGTGCCAGCTCACCCTCGAGAGGCTACGAGCAGTACTTC. This encodes CASSPSRGYEQYF.

This chain connects TRBV7-9 to TRBJ1-2; D not resolved. Germline CDR1 reads SEHNR; CDR2 reads FQNEAQ (reference sequence). The CDR3 spans 15 residues. Trimming stripped 5 bases from V and 8 bases from J, with 21 bases between. CDR3: CASSTQTQSISGYTF. CDR3 bases: TGTGCCAGCAGCACTCAGACGCAGTCGATCTCCGGCTACACCTTC.

This clone was observed at least ten times. The V gene is TRBV7-2, the J gene TRBJ2-3, with D possibly being TRBD2 (6 bases). The ends were cut back, 2 bases at V and 4 bases at J, with 13 bases in the middle. Germline V gene lookup returns CDR1 SGHTA and CDR2 FQGNSA. There are 15 residues in the CDR3. CDR3 in amino acids: CASSLWGGNADTQYF. CDR3 nucleotide sequence: TGTGCCAGCAGCTTATGGGGCGGGAATGCAGATACGCAGTATTTT.

The gene calls are TRBV4-1 and TRBJ2-1; 8 bases are a match to TRBD2. V lost 4 bases and J lost 5; bases outside the gene matches: 19. Germline V gives CDR1 MGHRA, CDR2 YSYEKL. This CDR3 region has 19 residues. The CDR3: CASSPRSLSVAGGHNEQFF. The CDR3 DNA reads as TGCGCCAGCAGCCCAAGATCGTTGTCTGTGGCGGGAGGCCACAATGAGCAGTTCTTC.

The table lists this clone with a count of one. CDR3 sequence (DNA): TGTGCCAGCACCAGGACAGGGGGGGAGACCCAGTACTTC. This encodes CASTRTGGETQYF. The genes are TRBV27 and TRBJ2-5; 10 positions agree with TRBD1. The CDR3 has 13 amino acids. V was clipped by 7 bases and J by 5 bases; unmatched bases: 4. Germline CDR1 is MNHEY and CDR2 is SMNVEV (reference sequence).

This clone occurred once. The V and J genes are TRBV29-1 and TRBJ1-2; maybe TRBD1 (5 bases). The CDR3 extends over 11 amino acids. The V end lost 3 bases, the J end lost 8 bases, and 10 bases lay between the germline ends. The germline V gene encodes CDR1 SQVTM and CDR2 ANQGSEA. CDR3 coding DNA: TGCAGCGTTGAGGGGGGATGGGGCTACACCTTC. It specifies CSVEGGWGYTF.

The chain employs TRBV4-1 and TRBJ1-2, with D possibly being TRBD1 (5 bases). The CDR3 has 17 amino acids. V was shortened by 0 bases and J by 4 bases, with 18 bases between the two germline ends. Germline lookup yields CDR1 MGHRA and CDR2 YSYEKL. Here the CDR3 reads CASSQDPAGTYFYGYTF. In DNA form, the CDR3 reads TGCGCCAGCAGCCAAGATCCGGCAGGGACCTATTTCTATGGCTACACCTTC.

V gene TRBV7-3 combines with J gene TRBJ2-3; 12 bases align to TRBD2. V lost 5 bases to trimming and J lost 1 base; unmatched junction nucleotides: 4. The germline CDR1 and CDR2 sequences are SGHTA and FQGTGA. The CDR3 has 16 amino acids. The CDR3 here is CASSVTSGSRTDTQYF. CDR3 DNA: TGTGCCAGCAGCGTGACTAGCGGGAGCCGCACAGATACGCAGTATTTT.

This sequence joins TRBV21-1 and TRBJ1-1; the table's D gene call, TRBD1, was not cross checked with the DNA. TRBV21-1 is deemed a pseudogene. This CDR3 is 17 amino acids long. The CDR3 loop is CASSSLKGRGMNTEAFF. Here the CDR3 DNA reads TGTGCCAGCAGCAGCCTCAAGGGAAGGGGGATGAACACTGAAGCTTTCTTT.

This clone came up a few times. V usage is TRBV11-2 and J usage is TRBJ1-3, with 8 positions matching TRBD1. Germline CDR1 and CDR2: SGHAT and FQNNGV. The CDR3 is 13 amino acids. J gave up 3 bases and V 7 bases, and 2 bases lay outside the gene matches. The CDR3: CASKTGGGNTIYF. The CDR3 DNA reads as TGTGCCAGCAAAACAGGGGGTGGAAACACCATATATTTT.

V usage is TRBV7-9 and J usage is TRBJ2-1; 8 bases align to TRBD1. From germline, CDR1 is SEHNR and CDR2 FQNEAQ (reference sequence). The junction had 8 bases not matched to a gene; V was cut back by 1 base and J by 9 bases. This CDR3 region has 15 residues. The CDR3 loop is CASSLGDRRGSEQFF. CDR3 sequence (DNA): TGTGCCAGCAGCTTAGGGGACAGGAGAGGCAGTGAGCAGTTCTTC.

This clone was seen a single time. The chain has TRBV18 and TRBJ1-2; D remains ambiguous. CDR1 KGHSH and CDR2 LQKENI come from the germline V gene. The CDR3 runs to 12 residues. V was clipped by 3 bases and J by 6 bases, with 8 bases between them. CDR3 sequence (DNA): TGTGCCAGCTCACCGCATAGGGATGGCTACACCTTC. This gives the protein CASSPHRDGYTF.

Comment on this clone: Other DNA sequences in this specimen translate into the identical CDR3. The rearrangement uses TRBV9 and TRBJ2-2; 8 bases fit TRBD2. The CDR3 covers 14 residues. Looked up from germline, CDR1 is SGDLS and CDR2 is YYNGEE. The V segment lost 4 bases and the J segment 7 bases; nucleotides outside the gene matches: 6. DNA for the CDR3: TGTGCCAGCAGCTTGAGCGGGAGTGGCGGGGAGCTGTTTTTT. This translates into CASSLSGSGGELFF.

The chain couples TRBV6-5 to TRBJ2-3; 7 bases map to TRBD1. The V gene's germline CDR1 is MNHEY and CDR2 SVGAGI. The CDR3 runs 14 residues. V shed 2 bases, J shed 4 bases, and the junction held 3 bases outside the gene matches. CDR3 sequence (DNA): TGTGCCAGCAGTTACACAGGGGACGCAGATACGCAGTATTTT. This sequence encodes CASSYTGDADTQYF.

The chain joins TRBV30 to TRBJ1-5; no clear D. This CDR3 contains 11 residues. Germline V CDR1 and CDR2: GTSNPN, SVGIG (reference sequence). The CDR3 is CTRVGDQPQHF. For the CDR3, the DNA is TGTACGAGGGTTGGGGATCAGCCCCAGCATTTT.